Sequencing of this T cell receptor beta chain was carried out in a study of T cell repertoires in cytomegalovirus infection. Study in general: In public TCR beta signatures, there were indications of both CMV infection and matching HLA type.

Study conclusions and caveats: Ex vivo responses were dominated by HLA-C-restricted CMV-specific TCR beta clonotypes.

Of note for this clonotype: Its target is not known.

The CDR3 sequence is 13 residues long. V shed 6 bases and J shed 9 bases, with 15 bases lying between them. TCRdb re-called the reads through MiXCR, storing one row per CDR3 protein. The sample includes about 530,000 distinct CDR3 sequences, more than 25% seen only once; the top ten take around 13%. The sequencing input was PBMCs. This receptor was identified in a human donor in good health (CMV status not recorded). Some clones in this sample may be carry-over from other donors' samples. The chain combines TRBV12-3 or TRBV12-4 with TRBJ2-1; tentatively, D is TRBD2 (6 bases). The CDR3 loop is CASRHSGVGEQFF. CDR3 sequence (DNA): TGTGCCAGCAGGCATTCGGGGGTCGGTGAGCAGTTCTTC.